These 20 T cell receptor beta chains were sequenced from one sample in a study of T cell responses to AZD1222 COVID-19 vaccine. The data were produced by immunoSEQ multiplex PCR, yet TCRdb's version contains in-frame clones alone and is incomplete. This sample has about 93,000 clones; 85% to 90% occur once, and the top ten carry more than 2%. The specimen comprised peripheral blood, sampled 28 days after the second AZD1222 dose. Every receptor here comes from an adult who received the AZD1222 COVID-19 vaccine.

The J gene is TRBJ2-5, the V gene TRBV4-3, with 12 positions matching TRBD2. From germline, CDR1 is LGHNA and CDR2 YSLEER. The CDR3 has 17 residues. Unmatched junction bases numbered 11, after V lost 5 bases and J lost 4 bases. In DNA form, the CDR3 reads TGCGCCAGCAGCGGACGGGGACTAGCGGGTGGTCGAGAGACCCAGTACTTC. Its translation is CASSGRGLAGGRETQYF.

The rearrangement uses TRBV7-6 and TRBJ2-7; D uncertain. Between the trimmed V and J ends, which lost 4 bases and 0 bases, there was a span of 4 bases. Germline CDR1 is SGHVS and CDR2 is FNYEAQ. This CDR3 is built from 12 residues. In DNA form, the CDR3 reads TGTGCCAGCAGCTCCACCTCCTACGAGCAGTACTTC. This gives the protein CASSSTSYEQYF.

The chain joins TRBV28 to TRBJ2-1, with D tentatively TRBD2 (5 bases). Per the germline V gene, CDR1 is MDHEN and CDR2 is SYDVKM. V shed 7 bases and J shed 5 bases, with 9 bases lying between them. CDR3 size: 12 residues. The CDR3 DNA is TGTGCCAGCACGGAGCGGCACAATGAGCAGTTCTTC. Translated, it gives CASTERHNEQFF.

The chain employs TRBV19 and TRBJ2-2; D might be TRBD1 or TRBD2, each matching 5 bases. The V and J ends lost 3 bases and 9 bases respectively, with 17 bases between them. This CDR3 contains 15 residues. Germline V CDR1 and CDR2: LNHDA, SQIVND (reference sequence). In DNA form, the CDR3 reads TGTGCCAGTAGTATTCCGGGGCAGGCTAACTGGGAGCTGTTTTTT. Amino acid sequence: CASSIPGQANWELFF.

The rearrangement joins TRBV6-5 to TRBJ2-2, with 7 bases aligning to TRBD2. The J segment lost 2 bases and the V segment lost 10 bases, leaving 4 bases of the junction unmatched. Germline V gives CDR1 MNHEY, CDR2 SVGAGI. This CDR3 has 13 amino acids. CDR3 bases: TGTGCCAATTGGGACTACAACACCGGGGAGCTGTTTTTT. As protein: CANWDYNTGELFF.

V is TRBV24-1 and J is TRBJ2-1; D is possibly TRBD1 (6 bases). The ends were cut back, 9 bases at V and 5 bases at J, with 10 bases in the middle. In germline, CDR1 is KGHDR, CDR2 SFDVKD. The CDR3 totals 12 residues. The CDR3 sequence: CATAGVDNEQFF. The CDR3 coding sequence is TGTGCCACCGCAGGGGTAGACAATGAGCAGTTCTTC.

The chain recombines TRBV6-5 with TRBJ2-7, with 7 bases fitting TRBD2. The CDR3 is 14 amino acids. J lost 3 bases, V lost 2 bases, and 4 bases had no gene match. The germline gives CDR1 MNHEY, CDR2 SVGAGI. The CDR3 reads CASSYGWGGYEQYF. Here the CDR3 DNA reads TGTGCCAGCAGTTACGGGTGGGGGGGCTACGAGCAGTACTTC.

This clone was detected a few times. V is TRBV6-5 and J is TRBJ1-2; D is possibly TRBD1 (5 bases). V was shortened by 7 bases and J by 6 bases, with 21 bases between the two germline ends. The CDR3 spans 15 residues. The germline V gene has CDR1 MNHEY and CDR2 SVGAGI. In DNA, the CDR3 is TGTGCCAGCACTCCGTCTAGGGGCGATCTTGATGGCTACACCTTC. Translation gives CASTPSRGDLDGYTF.

This chain joins TRBV9 and TRBJ2-5; D is undetermined. CDR3 length: 15 amino acids. The V gene's germline CDR1 is SGDLS and CDR2 YYNGEE. Trimming removed 0 bases from V and 2 bases from J, with 11 bases in between. The CDR3 DNA reads as TGTGCCAGCAGCGTAGCTCCGGCTAGACAAGAGACCCAGTACTTC. Residues: CASSVAPARQETQYF. Filled out from reference TRBV9 and TRBJ2-5, the complete variable domain reads DSGVTQTPKHLITATGQRVTLRCSPRSGDLSVYWYQQSLDQGLQFLIQYYNGEERAKGNILERFSAQQFPDLHSELNLSSLELGDSALYFCASSVAPARQETQYFGPGTRLLVL.

The V call is TRBV2, the J call TRBJ2-7, with D maybe TRBD1 (6 bases). Germline assignment: CDR1 SNHLY and CDR2 FYNNEI. This CDR3 has 12 amino acids. The V and J ends lost 9 bases and 3 bases respectively, with 12 bases between them. The CDR3 nucleotides read TGTGCCAGTGGGGGCCAATACTACGAGCAGTACTTC. Translated: CASGGQYYEQYF.

The rearrangement links TRBV11-2 to TRBJ2-3; TRBD2 is a possible D gene (6 bases). This CDR3 region has 16 residues. Trimming pared 5 bases from V and 4 bases from J, leaving 19 bases between. Germline V CDR1 and CDR2: SGHAT, FQNNGV. The chain's CDR3 is CASSPGTRKQADTQYF. CDR3 sequence (DNA): TGTGCCAGCAGCCCCGGGACTCGGAAGCAGGCAGATACGCAGTATTTT.

The CDR3 nucleotides are TGTGCCAGCAGTTTATGGGCTATGAACACTGAAGCTTTCTTT. Amino acids: CASSLWAMNTEAFF. This rearrangement joins TRBV27 to TRBJ1-1; D not resolved. Germline lookup yields CDR1 MNHEY and CDR2 SMNVEV (reference sequence). CDR3 length: 14 amino acids. The germline V and J ends were trimmed by 1 base and 0 bases, with 6 bases remaining between them.

V and J are TRBV30 and TRBJ2-3; TRBD2 matches 7 bases. Germline V gene data show CDR1 as GTSNPN and CDR2 as SVGIG (reference sequence). V lost 0 bases, J lost 2 bases, and 2 bases stayed unmatched. The CDR3 runs 14 residues. The CDR3 sequence is CAWSVLAATDTQYF. Written as DNA, the CDR3 is TGTGCCTGGAGTGTTCTAGCGGCCACAGATACGCAGTATTTT. Filled out from reference TRBV30 and TRBJ2-3, the complete variable domain reads SQTIHQWPATLVQPVGSPLSLECTVEGTSNPNLYWYRQAAGRGLQLLFYSVGIGQISSEVPQNLSASRPQDRQFILSSKKLLLSDSGFYLCAWSVLAATDTQYFGPGTRLTVL.

The V and J genes are TRBV7-6 and TRBJ1-3; possible D gene TRBD1, 5 bases. This CDR3 spans 16 amino acids. Trimming removed 5 bases at V and 7 bases at J, with 21 bases between. Germline V lookup: CDR1 SGHVS, CDR2 FNYEAQ. CDR3 protein: CASSRYSGTFPNTIYF. CDR3 nucleotide sequence: TGTGCCAGCAGCCGCTACAGTGGGACTTTCCCCAACACCATATATTTT. Looking up the rest from reference TRBV7-6 and TRBJ1-3 gives the full variable domain: GAGVSQSPRYKVTKRGQDVALRCDPISGHVSLYWYRQALGQGPEFLTYFNYEAQQDKSGLPNDRFSAERPEGSISTLTIQRTEQRDSAMYRCASSRYSGTFPNTIYFGEGSWLTVV.

J is TRBJ1-5 and V is TRBV30; TRBD1 agrees at 9 bases. The CDR3 is made up of 14 amino acids. V gave up 5 bases and J gave up 4 bases; unmatched junction bases: 6. Looked up from germline, CDR1 is GTSNPN and CDR2 is SVGIG (reference sequence). This chain's CDR3 is CAWGTGLRNQPQHF. The CDR3 DNA sequence: TGTGCCTGGGGGACAGGGTTGCGGAATCAGCCCCAGCATTTT.

The rearrangement uses TRBV5-1 and TRBJ2-7, with a weak D call TRBD1 (5 bases). This CDR3 region has 15 residues. Germline assignment: CDR1 SGHRS and CDR2 YFSETQ. V was pared by 0 bases and J by 2 bases, with 12 bases between. The CDR3 coding sequence is TGCGCCAGCAGCTTGGTCGGACACTCAACCTACGAGCAGTACTTC. Protein: CASSLVGHSTYEQYF.

V usage is TRBV6-5 and J usage is TRBJ1-2; D not resolved. The V end lost 0 bases, the J end lost 8 bases, and 13 bases lay between the germline ends. CDR1 and CDR2 from the germline V gene are MNHEY and SVGAGI. This CDR3 has 14 residues. The chain's CDR3 is CASSYSYGLTGYTF. CDR3 DNA: TGTGCCAGCAGTTACTCGTACGGTCTCACCGGCTACACCTTC.

This chain joins TRBV10-3 and TRBJ2-1, with 9 nucleotides matching TRBD2. Germline V gene lookup returns CDR1 ENHRY and CDR2 SYGVKD. The CDR3 contains 17 residues. The J segment lost 7 bases and the V segment lost 2 bases, leaving 12 bases of the junction unmatched. The DNA of the CDR3 is TGTGCCATCAGTGAGCAGGAAGGACTAGCGTACCAGAATGAGCAGTTCTTC. Translation: CAISEQEGLAYQNEQFF.

CDR3 residues: CAISESVGGDNQPQHF. In DNA form, the CDR3 reads TGTGCCATCAGTGAGTCAGTGGGTGGAGATAACCAGCCCCAGCATTTT. The chain links TRBV10-3 to TRBJ1-5; D is uncertain. V lost 0 bases and J 7 bases, leaving 16 bases between the germline ends. Germline V gene data show CDR1 as ENHRY and CDR2 as SYGVKD. The CDR3 sequence is 16 residues long.

The chain has TRBV5-5 and TRBJ2-3, with 9 bases that match TRBD2. From germline, CDR1 is SGHKS and CDR2 YYEKEE (reference sequence). The J segment lost 2 bases and the V segment lost 3 bases, leaving 13 bases of the junction unmatched. The CDR3 is 18 residues long. DNA of the CDR3: TGTGCCAGCAGCTCGGACCCGACTAGCGGAGGATACACAGATACGCAGTATTTT. Translation gives CASSSDPTSGGYTDTQYF.